These T cell receptor beta chains were read from a single sample in a study of T-cell reconstitution after alpha-beta-depleted transplantation in children. TCRdb reprocessed the PCR reads with MiXCR, giving one entry per CDR3 protein. The data show 200,000 to 250,000 distinct CDR3 sequences, just under 8.5% seen once. The sample in question was PBMCs, mostly from graft donor cells, obtained 180 days after TCRalphabeta/CD19-depleted stem cell transplant. These receptors originate from a male patient between 10 and 17 years old who had a stem cell transplant for acute lymphoblastic leukemia, so the T cells may come from the graft donor. The CDR3 runs from the conserved cysteine through the conserved F or W. A D gene is named only where the DNA matches it firmly. Not all rows give a size; the values are once, few, many and, for expanded clones, a class.

D: NA; J: TRBJ2-1; size: NA; V: TRBV5-1; CDR3: CASSLSGLRRNEQFF; DNA: TGCGCCAGCAGCTTGTCAGGACTAAGGAGGAATGAGCAGTTCTTC
D: NA; J: TRBJ2-7; size: many; V: TRBV9; CDR3: CASSPSGGSVGSYEQYF; DNA: TGTGCCAGCAGCCCATCCGGGGGTTCCGTCGGCTCCTACGAGCAGTACTTC
D: NA; J: TRBJ2-1; size: many; V: TRBV5-1; CDR3: CASSLWGDEQFF; DNA: TGCGCCAGCAGCTTGTGGGGGGATGAGCAGTTCTTC
D: NA; J: TRBJ2-1; size: many; V: TRBV7-9; CDR3: CASSTRGTWGYNEQFF; DNA: TGTGCCAGCAGCACGCGTGGGACGTGGGGGTACAATGAGCAGTTCTTC
D: TRBD1; J: TRBJ1-2; size: many; V: TRBV7-9; CDR3: CASSLRTGGGYTF; DNA: TGTGCCAGCAGCTTAAGGACAGGGGGTGGCTACACCTTC
D: NA; J: TRBJ2-7; size: many; V: TRBV7-2; CDR3: CASSYGTSSYEQYF; DNA: TGTGCCAGCAGCTACGGGACCTCCTCCTACGAGCAGTACTTC
D: NA; J: TRBJ1-6; size: many; V: TRBV13; CDR3: CASSSTLTRGSPLHF; DNA: TGTGCCAGCAGCTCCACTTTAACCAGAGGTTCACCCCTCCACTTT
D: NA; J: TRBJ2-1; size: many; V: TRBV18; CDR3: CASSPPGSAYNEQFF; DNA: TGTGCCAGCTCACCACCGGGTTCCGCCTACAATGAGCAGTTCTTC
D: TRBD1; J: TRBJ2-7; size: many; V: TRBV5-6; CDR3: CASSSGTGDFYEQYF; DNA: TGTGCCAGCAGCTCCGGGACAGGGGACTTCTACGAGCAGTACTTC
D: NA; J: TRBJ1-1; size: many; V: TRBV6-1; CDR3: CASSERSSGVSNTEAFF; DNA: TGTGCCAGCAGTGAAAGAAGCAGTGGAGTTTCGAACACTGAAGCTTTCTTT
D: NA; J: TRBJ1-5; size: many; V: TRBV12-3/TRBV12-4; CDR3: CASSLSSNQPQHF; DNA: TGTGCCAGCAGTTTAAGCAGCAATCAGCCCCAGCATTTT
D: TRBD1; J: TRBJ1-1; size: many; V: TRBV27; CDR3: CASSLNPDRGKRTEAFF; DNA: TGTGCCAGCAGTTTAAACCCGGACAGGGGAAAGAGGACTGAAGCTTTCTTT
D: TRBD1; J: TRBJ1-5; size: many; V: TRBV6-2/TRBV6-3; CDR3: CASGQTGGRPQHF; DNA: TGTGCCAGCGGGCAGACAGGGGGACGGCCCCAGCATTTT
D: TRBD1; J: TRBJ1-6; size: many; V: TRBV15; CDR3: CATSRDSPDRGPSPLHF; DNA: TGTGCCACCAGCAGAGATTCGCCGGACAGGGGGCCTTCACCCCTCCACTTT
D: NA; J: TRBJ1-2; size: few; V: TRBV4-3; CDR3: CASSQDRGGYTF; DNA: TGCGCCAGCAGCCAAGATAGAGGTGGCTACACCTTC
D: NA; J: TRBJ2-3; size: NA; V: TRBV6-1; CDR3: CASSAGRDTQYF; DNA: TGTGCCAGCAGTGCAGGGCGAGATACGCAGTATTTT
D: NA; J: TRBJ1-2; size: many; V: TRBV20-1; CDR3: CSAPRLEDYGYTF; DNA: TGCAGTGCCCCCAGGTTGGAAGACTATGGCTACACCTTC
D: NA; J: TRBJ1-3; size: many; V: TRBV4-3; CDR3: CASSQDALNRELRGNTIYF; DNA: TGCGCCAGCAGCCAAGATGCCCTCAACAGGGAGCTGAGGGGAAACACCATATATTTT
D: NA; J: TRBJ2-7; size: many; V: TRBV18; CDR3: CASSPDSGEQYF; DNA: TGTGCCAGCTCACCGGACTCGGGTGAGCAGTACTTC
D: TRBD1; J: TRBJ2-7; size: many; V: TRBV4-1; CDR3: CASSQDRWDRGAYEQYF; DNA: TGCGCCAGCAGCCAAGATAGATGGGACAGGGGGGCCTACGAGCAGTACTTC
D: NA; J: TRBJ2-2; size: many; V: TRBV5-8; CDR3: CASISDTGELFF; DNA: TGTGCCAGCATCTCGGACACCGGGGAGCTGTTTTTT
D: TRBD1; J: TRBJ1-2; size: NA; V: TRBV5-3; CDR3: CARSRRTGRRIPYGYTF; DNA: TGTGCCAGAAGTCGTCGGACAGGGAGGAGAATACCCTATGGCTACACCTTC
D: NA; J: TRBJ1-4; size: many; V: TRBV5-7; CDR3: CASSSEAGGTEKLFF; DNA: TGTGCCAGCAGCTCGGAGGCGGGGGGTACCGAAAAACTGTTTTTT
D: NA; J: TRBJ2-7; size: many; V: TRBV28; CDR3: CASSQGFFEQYF; DNA: TGTGCCAGCAGTCAGGGCTTTTTCGAGCAGTACTTC
D: TRBD2; J: TRBJ2-1; size: NA; V: TRBV7-6; CDR3: CASSQLAGARSEQFF; DNA: TGTGCCAGCAGCCAACTAGCGGGGGCTAGGAGCGAGCAGTTCTTC
D: NA; J: TRBJ2-7; size: many; V: TRBV18; CDR3: CASSQAGQTTYEQYF; DNA: TGTGCCAGCTCACAGGCGGGGCAAACTACCTACGAGCAGTACTTC
D: NA; J: TRBJ2-7; size: once; V: TRBV9; CDR3: CASSVGQSSYEQYF; DNA: TGTGCCAGCAGCGTGGGTCAGAGCTCCTACGAGCAGTACTTC
D: TRBD2; J: TRBJ2-1; size: many; V: TRBV5-1; CDR3: CASSLPPGLAGGKYNEQFF; DNA: TGCGCCAGCAGCTTGCCCCCCGGGCTAGCGGGGGGAAAGTACAATGAGCAGTTCTTC
D: NA; J: TRBJ2-1; size: many; V: TRBV19; CDR3: CASSKRRGEQFF; DNA: TGTGCCAGTAGTAAAAGAAGGGGTGAGCAGTTCTTC
D: NA; J: TRBJ2-2; size: many; V: TRBV9; CDR3: CASSVTGPTGELFF; DNA: TGTGCCAGCAGCGTCACAGGGCCCACCGGGGAGCTGTTTTTT
D: NA; J: TRBJ2-7; size: many; V: TRBV7-9; CDR3: CASSFRSSYEQYF; DNA: TGTGCCAGCAGCTTTCGCAGCTCCTACGAGCAGTACTTC
D: NA; J: TRBJ1-5; size: NA; V: TRBV10-3; CDR3: CAISGGMGNQPQHF; DNA: TGTGCCATCAGTGGAGGGATGGGGAATCAGCCCCAGCATTTT
D: NA; J: TRBJ1-4; size: many; V: TRBV11-2; CDR3: CASSPSPGLNEKLFF; DNA: TGTGCCAGCAGCCCCAGCCCAGGCCTAAATGAAAAACTGTTTTTT
D: TRBD2; J: TRBJ2-7; size: many; V: TRBV10-3; CDR3: CAISILAGASYEQYF; DNA: TGTGCCATCAGCATTCTAGCGGGGGCCTCCTACGAGCAGTACTTC
D: TRBD1; J: TRBJ2-5; size: many; V: TRBV7-2; CDR3: CASSFRTGSGSMETQYF; DNA: TGTGCCAGCAGCTTCCGGACAGGGTCGGGGTCCATGGAGACCCAGTACTTC
D: TRBD1; J: TRBJ1-2; size: many; V: TRBV4-2; CDR3: CASSQGTGGDYGYTF; DNA: TGTGCCAGCAGCCAAGGGACAGGGGGGGACTATGGCTACACCTTC
D: NA; J: TRBJ1-2; size: many; V: TRBV12-3/TRBV12-4; CDR3: CASSLGRMGYGYTF; DNA: TGTGCCAGCAGTCTGGGCAGGATGGGCTATGGCTACACCTTC
D: TRBD1; J: TRBJ2-7; size: few; V: TRBV3-1; CDR3: CASSQDPGQGIYEQYF; DNA: TGTGCCAGCAGCCAAGACCCCGGACAGGGGATCTACGAGCAGTACTTC
D: TRBD1; J: TRBJ2-4; size: many; V: TRBV29-1; CDR3: CSVGPTGDNIQYF; DNA: TGCAGCGTGGGCCCCACAGGGGATAACATTCAGTACTTC
D: NA; J: TRBJ1-5; size: many; V: TRBV19; CDR3: CASSIAGEVQPQHF; DNA: TGTGCCAGTAGTATTGCGGGGGAAGTGCAGCCCCAGCATTTT